This T cell receptor beta chain was documented in a study of cytomegalovirus exposure and HLA in healthy donors. The CDR3 has 15 residues. The V segment lost 4 bases and the J segment 1 base; nucleotides outside the gene matches: 8. CDR1 and CDR2 from the germline V gene are GTSNPN and SVGIG (reference sequence). Findings of the study overall: The study listed 150 to 200 cytomegalovirus-associated TCR beta chains. It was in a later analysis that TCR association rates were seen to vary by HLA locus, highest for DRB1 and lowest for HLA-C. Among the sequence variants, a highly shared cluster was likely an artifact of sequencing.

Primers: 60 Vbeta forward and 13 Jbeta reverse. The assay was immunoSEQ multiplex PCR, and TCRdb's table has in-frame clones only and misses some. The table records roughly 75,000 clones, 65% to 90% of them present only once. Unrecorded immune exposure was likely among donors, who were nominally healthy when sampled. Notes on this clone: Its antigen is currently unknown.

The TCR originated in a man in his sixties or seventies in good health and CMV-seropositive. The sample comprised PBMCs. This chain connects TRBV30 to TRBJ2-7; 9 positions match TRBD1. This chain's CDR3 is CAWNAGTGKSYEQYF. The CDR3 DNA is TGTGCCTGGAATGCCGGGACAGGGAAATCCTACGAGCAGTACTTC.